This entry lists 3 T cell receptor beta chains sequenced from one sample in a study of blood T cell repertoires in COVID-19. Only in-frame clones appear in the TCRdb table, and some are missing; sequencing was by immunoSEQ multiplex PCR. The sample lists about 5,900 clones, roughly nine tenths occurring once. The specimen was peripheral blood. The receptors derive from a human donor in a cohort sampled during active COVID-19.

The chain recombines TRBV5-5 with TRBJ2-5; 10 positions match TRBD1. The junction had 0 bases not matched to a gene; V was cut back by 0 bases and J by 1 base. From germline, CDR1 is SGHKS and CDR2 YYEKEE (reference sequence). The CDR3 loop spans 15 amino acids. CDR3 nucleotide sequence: TGTGCCAGCAGCTTGGGGACAGGGGGCCAAGAGACCCAGTACTTC. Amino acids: CASSLGTGGQETQYF. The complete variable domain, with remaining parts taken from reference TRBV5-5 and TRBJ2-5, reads DAGVTQSPTHLIKTRGQQVTLRCSPISGHKSVSWYQQVLGQGPQFIFQYYEKEERGRGNFPDRFSARQFPNYSSELNVNALLLGDSALYLCASSLGTGGQETQYFGPGTRLLVL.

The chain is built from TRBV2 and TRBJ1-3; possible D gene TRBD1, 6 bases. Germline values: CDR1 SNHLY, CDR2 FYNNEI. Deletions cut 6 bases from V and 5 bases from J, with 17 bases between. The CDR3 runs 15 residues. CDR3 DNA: TGTGCCAGCAGCCCGGAGGGGGGGCCTCGAAACACCATATATTTT. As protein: CASSPEGGPRNTIYF.

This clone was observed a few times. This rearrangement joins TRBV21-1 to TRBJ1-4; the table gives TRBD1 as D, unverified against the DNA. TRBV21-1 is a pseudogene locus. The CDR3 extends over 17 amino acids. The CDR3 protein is CASSSHPLQGANEKLFF. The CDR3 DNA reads TGTGCCAGCAGCTCTCATCCCTTACAGGGGGCTAATGAAAAACTGTTTTTT.